This passage covers 3 T cell receptor beta chains from one sample sequenced in a study of blood T cell repertoires in COVID-19. TCRdb's table, derived via immunoSEQ multiplex PCR, lists solely in-frame clones and lacks some. This table has about 180,000 clones, roughly nine tenths appearing once. Source material: PBMCs or T cells enriched from blood (not recorded which). These receptors all come from a human donor with acute COVID-19. The donor label of this sample is uncertain.

The genes are TRBV6-5 and TRBJ1-5; D call uncertain. The CDR3 runs to 12 residues. Trimming cost V 10 bases and J 2 bases, with 9 bases left between them. Germline CDR1 and CDR2: MNHEY and SVGAGI. The CDR3 region is CAIARGNQPQHF. CDR3 nucleotide sequence: TGTGCCATCGCCCGGGGCAATCAGCCCCAGCATTTT.

The gene calls are TRBV7-9 and TRBJ2-7; tentative D call: TRBD1 (5 bases). Deletions cut 4 bases from V and 2 bases from J, with 15 bases between. Germline CDR1 SEHNR, CDR2 FQNEAQ (reference sequence). CDR3 length: 15 amino acids. The DNA of the CDR3 is TGTGCCAGCAGCTCAAAAAACAGGTCTGCCTACGAGCAGTACTTC. It translates to CASSSKNRSAYEQYF. The full variable domain, completed using reference TRBV7-9 and TRBJ2-7, is DTGVSQNPRHKITKRGQNVTFRCDPISEHNRLYWYRQTLGQGPEFLTYFQNEAQLEKSRLLSDRFSAERPKGSFSTLEIQRTEQGDSAMYLCASSSKNRSAYEQYFGPGTRLTVT.

The chain uses TRBV2 and TRBJ2-7, with a weak D call TRBD2 (7 bases). Trimming shortened V by 6 bases and J by 6 bases, and 18 bases separated the two germline ends. Germline CDR1 is SNHLY and CDR2 is FYNNEI. This CDR3 has 14 amino acids. CDR3: CASSPERGGGEQYF. DNA for the CDR3: TGTGCCAGCAGCCCCGAAAGGGGGGGAGGCGAGCAGTACTTC.